This T cell receptor beta chain was captured in a study of shared clonotypes between healthy human individuals (dated by TCRdb to 2020 to 2022). Describing the broader study: The cohort comprised a couple of women and a few men aged 18 to 49 years. Per donor, leukapheresis produced somewhere between about 0.94 and 10 billion PBMCs. For each donor, CD4 naive and CD4 memory were each given three plates, CD8 naive was given two plates, and CD8 memory was given one plate. The study deeply sequenced blood TCR repertoires of roughly five healthy adults to estimate repertoire size and the extent of clonotype sharing between individuals. Libraries were prepared and TCR repertoires were sequenced by different laboratories using diverse techniques, in order to increase sequencing depth and limit assay-specific biases. Results and caveats for the whole study, not just this receptor: Sampling was restricted to blood, and TCR repertoires in tissue are likely to differ from TCR repertoires in blood. Based on pairwise subsampling, the degree of clonotype sharing among donors was expected to be affected by sequencing depth. Incomplete sequencing was indicated by rarefaction of sorted-subset datasets, despite the large sequencing depth. When a handful of donors were compared, the shared fraction of clonotypes was 5% to 6.5% for naive CD4, less than 4% for naive CD8, more than 2% for memory CD4, and less than 0.5% for memory CD8. Estimated clonotype richness was generally larger for naive than for memory subsets. Clonotypes shared by all four sorted-subset donors showed higher generation probabilities than non-shared clonotypes. The small number of donors limited the genetic and exposure-history diversity represented.

As for this clone: Its specific antigen is unknown. The sample holds no much larger clone one base away, and base qualities are not on file.

The CDR3, from cysteine to phenylalanine, totals 13 residues. Just CDR3 DNA is preserved here, 39 bases in frame from base 1. Taken from the germline V gene, the CDR1 and CDR2 loops are MRHNA and SNTAGT. Trimming takes 5 bases from V and 2 bases from J, and the germline ends sit 9 bases apart. Using the deep immunoSEQ assay, TCR CDR3 regions were amplified from genomic DNA by multiplex PCR. For each cell subset, the extracted genomic DNA was distributed evenly across all wells of several immunoSEQ 96-well plates, and each plate served as one replicate. For sorted subsets, each replicate PCR was loaded with approximately 0.2 ug genomic DNA, equivalent to roughly 30,000 T cell genomes. Purified libraries were quantified with a Qubit 3.0 fluorometer, sized on a Bioanalyzer 2100, and re-quantified with the KAPA Library Quantification kit. Each immunoSEQ 96-well plate was sequenced on its own single-read 150-cycle Illumina NextSeq 550 flow cell. The original methods were these. Because the immunoSEQ output included only junctional sequences and no quality scores, the filtering could not be the same as the filtering used for full-length reads. To assign V/J genes and CDR3, sequences were annotated using PyIR, a Python wrapper for IgBLAST v1.9, with IMGT germline references. Reads were filtered out if the reads had weak V/J assignments (E-value above 1e-6), no CDR3, stop codons, out-of-frame junctions, or ambiguous translated residues. V3J clonotypes were defined by identical inferred V gene, J gene, and CDR3 amino acid sequence. Percentage overlap between repertoires was computed as shared unique clonotypes divided by the size of the smaller repertoire. RTK rarefaction, the Chao1 estimator, and Recon v2.1 estimates of unobserved clonotypes were used to assess repertoire richness. For all TCRbeta clonotypes obtained by the gDNA method from several donors, generation probabilities were computed with OLGA. TCRdb obtained this table from immuneACCESS and retained in-frame rearrangements with V and J assigned. These tables miss some clones; where compared with another copy, unresolved V genes account for less than half of the shortfall, and the remainder is unexplained. Clonal size and the V and J genes are those of that table, whereas D and trimming came from the DNA. In all, the sample holds under 1,900,000 clones, and 97% to 99% of those were seen once. Over 0.3% of the sample is held by the ten biggest clonotypes.

The donors were healthy, HIV-negative adults with no recently reported acute infections or vaccinations. Every donor was a Caucasian adult living in Nashville, Tennessee, USA. Magnetic negative selection was used to enrich CD4+ T cells, after which naive cells were positively selected on CD45RA and the negative fraction became the memory subset. Blood was obtained by leukapheresis, after which PBMCs were separated by Ficoll-Histopaque density gradient centrifugation and cryopreserved in liquid nitrogen vapor phase. Analytical flow cytometry was used to check the purity and quantity of every magnetically sorted T cell population. From each sorted fraction, genomic DNA was isolated and quantified by UV absorbance on a Nanodrop 2000c.

The sequence was collected from a man aged 25-45 years in good health. Sequenced material: naive CD4+ T cells sorted from blood. Reading the label with the study, this specimen's cell subset or site is: CD45RA+ positively selected. The chain joins TRBV6-4 to TRBJ1-1; there is no confident call for the D gene. The CDR3 region has the sequence CASSLETNTEAFF. The nucleotide sequence reads TGTGCCAGCAGTCTAGAGACCAACACTGAAGCTTTCTTT.